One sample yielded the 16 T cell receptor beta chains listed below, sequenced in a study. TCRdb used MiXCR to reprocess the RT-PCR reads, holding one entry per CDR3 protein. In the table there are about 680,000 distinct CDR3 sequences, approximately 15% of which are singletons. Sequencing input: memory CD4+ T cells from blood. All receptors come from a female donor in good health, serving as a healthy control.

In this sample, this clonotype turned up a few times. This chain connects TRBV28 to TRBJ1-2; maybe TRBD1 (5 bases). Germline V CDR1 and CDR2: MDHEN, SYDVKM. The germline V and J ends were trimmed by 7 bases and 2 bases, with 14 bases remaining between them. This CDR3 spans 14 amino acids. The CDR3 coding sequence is TGTGCCAGCACCTCAGTGGGGCGAAACTATGGCTACACCTTC. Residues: CASTSVGRNYGYTF.

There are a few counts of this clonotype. The DNA for the CDR3 is TGTGCCAGCAGCCCCGGGTCCTTAGAAACCGGGGAGCTGTTTTTT. Translated: CASSPGSLETGELFF. The rearrangement joins TRBV7-2 to TRBJ2-2; D is uncertain. CDR1 and CDR2 (germline): SGHTA, FQGNSA. This CDR3 is 15 amino acids long. V gave up 5 bases and J gave up 5 bases, with 15 bases separating them.

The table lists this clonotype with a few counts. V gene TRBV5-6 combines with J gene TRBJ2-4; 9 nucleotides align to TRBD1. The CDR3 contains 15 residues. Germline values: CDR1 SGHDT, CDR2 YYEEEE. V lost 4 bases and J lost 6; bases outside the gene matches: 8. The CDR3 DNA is TGTGCCAGCAGCACCCGGGACAGGGCAGTAAACATTCAGTACTTC. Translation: CASSTRDRAVNIQYF.

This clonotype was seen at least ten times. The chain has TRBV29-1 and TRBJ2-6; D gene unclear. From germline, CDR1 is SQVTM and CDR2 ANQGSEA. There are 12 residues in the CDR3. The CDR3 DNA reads TGCAGGCGACTTGCTGGGGCCAACGTCCTGACTTTC. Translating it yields CRRLAGANVLTF.

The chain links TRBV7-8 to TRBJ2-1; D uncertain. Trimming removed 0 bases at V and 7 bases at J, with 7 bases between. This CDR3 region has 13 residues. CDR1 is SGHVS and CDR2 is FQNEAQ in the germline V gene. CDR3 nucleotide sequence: TGTGCCAGCAGCTTAGCACTGGGGAATGAGCAGTTCTTC. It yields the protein CASSLALGNEQFF.

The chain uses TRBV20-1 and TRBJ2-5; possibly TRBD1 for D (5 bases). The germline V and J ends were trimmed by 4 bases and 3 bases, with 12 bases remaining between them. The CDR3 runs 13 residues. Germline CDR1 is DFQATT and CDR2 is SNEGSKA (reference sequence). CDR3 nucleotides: TGCAGTGCTACATCCGACAGAAAAGAGACCCAGTACTTC. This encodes CSATSDRKETQYF.

The CDR3 sequence: CSYLGLAGGRAYNEQFF. The CDR3 region has the DNA TGCAGTTACCTGGGACTAGCGGGAGGACGAGCGTACAATGAGCAGTTCTTC. This chain links TRBV20-1 with TRBJ2-1, with 15 bases lining up with TRBD2. CDR1 DFQATT and CDR2 SNEGSKA come from the germline V gene (reference sequence). V was pared by 8 bases and J by 4 bases, with 12 bases of the junction left unmatched. The CDR3 length is 17 residues.

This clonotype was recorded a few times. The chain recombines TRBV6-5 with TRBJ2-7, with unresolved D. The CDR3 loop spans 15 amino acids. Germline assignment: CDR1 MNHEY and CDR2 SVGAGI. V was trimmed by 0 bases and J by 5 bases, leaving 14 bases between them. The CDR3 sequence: CASSYSITVMDEQYF. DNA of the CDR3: TGTGCCAGCAGTTACTCGATCACGGTTATGGACGAGCAGTACTTC.

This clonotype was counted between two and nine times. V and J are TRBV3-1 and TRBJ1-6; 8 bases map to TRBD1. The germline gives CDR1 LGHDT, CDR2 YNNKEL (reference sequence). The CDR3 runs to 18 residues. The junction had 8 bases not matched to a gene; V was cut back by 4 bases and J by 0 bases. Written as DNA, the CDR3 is TGTGCCAGCAGCCGTGGACAGGGTTTGAGCTCCTATAATTCACCCCTCCACTTT. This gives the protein CASSRGQGLSSYNSPLHF.

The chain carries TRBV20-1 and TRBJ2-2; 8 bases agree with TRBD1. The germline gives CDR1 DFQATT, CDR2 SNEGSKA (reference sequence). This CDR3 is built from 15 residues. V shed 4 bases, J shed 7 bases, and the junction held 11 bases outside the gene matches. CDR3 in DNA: TGCAGTGCTACGGGGCAGGGGGCGCCGTACGGGGAGCTGTTTTTT. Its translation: CSATGQGAPYGELFF.

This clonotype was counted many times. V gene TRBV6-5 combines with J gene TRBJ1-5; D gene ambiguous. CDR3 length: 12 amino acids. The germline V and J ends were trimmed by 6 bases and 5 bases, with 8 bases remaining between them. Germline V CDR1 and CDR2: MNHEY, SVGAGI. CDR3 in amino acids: CASSNGYQPQHF. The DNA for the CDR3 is TGTGCCAGCAGCAACGGCTATCAGCCCCAGCATTTT.

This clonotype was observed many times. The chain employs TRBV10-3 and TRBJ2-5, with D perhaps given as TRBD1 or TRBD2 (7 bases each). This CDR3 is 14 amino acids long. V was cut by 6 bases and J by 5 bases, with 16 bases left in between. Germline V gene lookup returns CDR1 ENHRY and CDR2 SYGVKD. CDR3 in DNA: TGTGCCATCAGCGAGCGGGGACAGTGGGAGACCCAGTACTTC. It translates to CAISERGQWETQYF.

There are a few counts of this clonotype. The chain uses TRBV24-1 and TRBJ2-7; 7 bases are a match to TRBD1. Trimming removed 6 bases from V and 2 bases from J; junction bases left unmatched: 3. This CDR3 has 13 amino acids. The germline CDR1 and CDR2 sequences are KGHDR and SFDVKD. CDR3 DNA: TGTGCCACCAGTAAGGGGACAGCCTACGAGCAGTACTTC. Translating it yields CATSKGTAYEQYF.

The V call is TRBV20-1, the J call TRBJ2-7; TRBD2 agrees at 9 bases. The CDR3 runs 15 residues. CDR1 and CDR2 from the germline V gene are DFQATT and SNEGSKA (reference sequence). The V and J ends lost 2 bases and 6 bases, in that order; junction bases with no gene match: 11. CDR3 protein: CSARTLAGDRAEQYF. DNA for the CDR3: TGCAGTGCTAGAACCTTAGCGGGAGATCGGGCCGAGCAGTACTTC.

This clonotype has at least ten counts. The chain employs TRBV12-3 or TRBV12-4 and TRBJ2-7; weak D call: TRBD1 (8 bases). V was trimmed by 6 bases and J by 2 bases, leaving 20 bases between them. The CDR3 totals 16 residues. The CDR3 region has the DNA TGTGCCAGCAGCTTGGCGGGGGACAGGCCAACCTACGAGCAGTACTTC. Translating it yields CASSLAGDRPTYEQYF.

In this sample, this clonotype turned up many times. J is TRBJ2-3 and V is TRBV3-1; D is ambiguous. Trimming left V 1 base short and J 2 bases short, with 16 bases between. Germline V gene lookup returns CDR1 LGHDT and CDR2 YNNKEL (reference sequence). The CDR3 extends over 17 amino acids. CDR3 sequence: CASSQGGGRVVTDTQYF. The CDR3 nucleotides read TGTGCCAGCAGCCAAGGGGGTGGACGAGTCGTCACAGATACGCAGTATTTT.